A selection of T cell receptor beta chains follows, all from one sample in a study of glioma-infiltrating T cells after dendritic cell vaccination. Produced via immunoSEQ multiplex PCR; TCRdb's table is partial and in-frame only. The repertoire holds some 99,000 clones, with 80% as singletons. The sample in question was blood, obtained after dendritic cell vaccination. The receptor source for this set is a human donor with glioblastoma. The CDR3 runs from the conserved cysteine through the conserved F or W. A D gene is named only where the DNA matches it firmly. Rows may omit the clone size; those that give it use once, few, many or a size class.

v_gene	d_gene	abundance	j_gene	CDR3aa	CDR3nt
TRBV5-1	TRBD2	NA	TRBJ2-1	CASSLIAGGGNEQFF	TGCGCCAGCAGCTTGATAGCGGGAGGAGGCAATGAGCAGTTCTTC
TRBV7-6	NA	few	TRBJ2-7	CASSQSTVREQYF	TGTGCCAGCAGCCAAAGCACTGTGCGCGAGCAGTACTTC
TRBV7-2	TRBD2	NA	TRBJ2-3	CASSFNLAGTDTQYF	TGTGCCAGCAGCTTTAACCTAGCGGGTACAGATACGCAGTATTTT
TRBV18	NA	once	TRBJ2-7	CASSPRLVLIYEQYF	TGTGCCAGCTCACCACGGCTCGTTCTCATTTACGAGCAGTACTTC
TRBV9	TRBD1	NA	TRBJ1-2	CASSVGDRGYFGYTF	TGTGCCAGCAGCGTAGGGGACAGAGGGTACTTCGGCTACACCTTC
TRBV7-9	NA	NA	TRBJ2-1	CASSRAGSSYNEQFF	TGTGCCAGCAGCCGTGCGGGGAGCTCCTACAATGAGCAGTTCTTC
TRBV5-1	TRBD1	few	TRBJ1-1	CASSPGQGISAFF	TGCGCCAGCAGCCCGGGACAGGGAATCTCAGCTTTCTTT
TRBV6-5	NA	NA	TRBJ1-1	CASIGFGWGDTEAFF	TGTGCCAGCATCGGATTTGGGTGGGGGGACACTGAAGCTTTCTTT
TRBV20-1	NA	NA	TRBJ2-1	CRVSGGHEQFF	TGCAGGGTCAGTGGGGGCCATGAGCAGTTCTTC
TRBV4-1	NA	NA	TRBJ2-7	CASSQGGRVRNYEQYF	TGCGCCAGCAGCCAAGGGGGGCGGGTAAGGAACTACGAGCAGTACTTC
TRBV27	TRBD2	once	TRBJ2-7	CASSTTSGRAYEQYF	TGTGCCAGCAGTACGACTAGCGGGAGGGCTTACGAGCAGTACTTC
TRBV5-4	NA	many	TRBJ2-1	CASSLDGSGINEQFF	TGTGCCAGCAGCTTGGATGGTAGCGGTATTAATGAGCAGTTCTTC
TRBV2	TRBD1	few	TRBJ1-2	CASSEQSRGRFGNGYTF	TGTGCCAGCAGTGAGCAGAGCAGGGGGCGCTTTGGAAATGGCTACACCTTC
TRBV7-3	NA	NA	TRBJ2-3	CASSLTYGDTQYF	TGTGCCAGCAGCTTAACGTACGGAGATACGCAGTATTTT
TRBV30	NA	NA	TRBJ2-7	CAWSVGPSWQGNEQYF	TGTGCCTGGAGTGTTGGGCCGAGTTGGCAGGGGAACGAGCAGTACTTC
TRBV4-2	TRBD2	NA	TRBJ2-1	CASSPRTSGKHNEQFF	TGTGCCAGCAGCCCCCGGACTAGCGGGAAGCACAATGAGCAGTTCTTC
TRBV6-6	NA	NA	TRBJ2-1	CASSSERSSYNEQFF	TGTGCCAGCAGTTCCGAGCGGAGCTCCTACAATGAGCAGTTCTTC
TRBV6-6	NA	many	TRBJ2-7	CASSYTAGSPSYEQYF	TGTGCCAGCAGTTACACCGCAGGGTCCCCCTCCTACGAGCAGTACTTC
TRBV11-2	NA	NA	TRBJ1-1	CASSRLGLNTEAFF	TGTGCCAGCAGCCGCCTAGGCTTGAACACTGAAGCTTTCTTT
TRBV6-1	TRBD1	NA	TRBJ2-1	CASSEDRGSYNEQFF	TGTGCCAGCAGTGAAGACAGGGGCTCCTACAATGAGCAGTTCTTC
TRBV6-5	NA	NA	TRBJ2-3	CASKTVTDTQYF	TGTGCCAGCAAAACAGTCACAGATACGCAGTATTTT
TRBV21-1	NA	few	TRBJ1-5	CASSKALEGARTQPYQPQHF	TGTGCCAGCAGCAAAGCCCTCGAGGGCGCGAGAACCCAGCCATATCAGCCCCAGCATTTT
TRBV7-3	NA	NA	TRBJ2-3	CASSSPAGLVGDTQYF	TGTGCCAGCAGCTCCCCGGCGGGCCTAGTAGGCGATACGCAGTATTTT
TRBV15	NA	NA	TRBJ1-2	CATSRDIVPGGYTF	TGTGCCACCAGCAGAGATATAGTACCGGGGGGCTACACCTTC
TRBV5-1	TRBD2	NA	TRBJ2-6	CASSSLGEGRTNVLTF	TGCGCCAGCAGCTCCCTAGGGGAGGGGAGAACCAACGTCCTGACTTTC
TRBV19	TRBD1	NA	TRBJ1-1	CASRRGQVNTEAFF	TGTGCCAGTAGACGTGGACAGGTCAACACTGAAGCTTTCTTT
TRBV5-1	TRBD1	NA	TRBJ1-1	CASSTRQGMNAEAFF	TGCGCCAGCAGCACCAGACAGGGAATGAACGCTGAAGCTTTCTTT
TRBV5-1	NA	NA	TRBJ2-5	CASSADWTQYF	TGCGCCAGCAGCGCCGACTGGACCCAGTACTTC
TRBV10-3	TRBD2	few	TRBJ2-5	CAISPTSGQETQYF	TGTGCCATCAGTCCGACTAGCGGGCAAGAGACCCAGTACTTC
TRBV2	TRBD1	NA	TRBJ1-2	CASSTPGQGNYGYTF	TGTGCCAGCAGTACTCCGGGACAGGGGAACTATGGCTACACCTTC
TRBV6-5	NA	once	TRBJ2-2	CASSYSSRGNTGELFF	TGTGCCAGCAGTTACTCGAGTAGAGGTAACACCGGGGAGCTGTTTTTT
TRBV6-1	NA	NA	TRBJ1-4	CASSDATEMNEKLFF	TGTGCCAGCAGCGATGCCACAGAGATGAATGAAAAACTGTTTTTT
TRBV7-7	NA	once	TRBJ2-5	CASSLGGASQETQYF	TGTGCTAGCAGCTTAGGGGGAGCTTCCCAAGAGACCCAGTACTTC
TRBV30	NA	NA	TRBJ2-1	CAWRKRDFAYNEQFF	TGTGCCTGGAGGAAAAGGGACTTTGCCTACAATGAGCAGTTCTTC
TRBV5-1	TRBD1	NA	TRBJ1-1	CASSSQGPMNTEAFF	TGCGCCAGCAGCTCACAGGGGCCAATGAACACTGAAGCTTTCTTT
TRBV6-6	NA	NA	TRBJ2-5	CASSYSRGGETQYF	TGTGCCAGCAGTTACTCGAGGGGGGGGGAGACCCAGTACTTC
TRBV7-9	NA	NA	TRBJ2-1	CASSSYSFTVEQFF	TGTGCCAGCAGCTCCTACTCTTTTACCGTGGAGCAGTTCTTC
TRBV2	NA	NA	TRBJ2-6	CASSDRVSGANVLTF	TGTGCCAGCAGTGACAGGGTCTCTGGGGCCAACGTCCTGACTTTC
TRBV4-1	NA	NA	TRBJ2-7	CASSQVISPGGHSYEQYF	TGCGCCAGCAGCCAAGTAATCTCCCCAGGGGGGCACTCCTACGAGCAGTACTTC
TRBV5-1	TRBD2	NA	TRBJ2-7	CASSLVGGGAYEQYF	TGCGCCAGCAGCTTGGTGGGCGGGGGGGCCTACGAGCAGTACTTC
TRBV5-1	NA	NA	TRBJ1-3	CASSLDSSGNTIYF	TGCGCCAGCAGCTTGGACAGCTCTGGAAACACCATATATTTT